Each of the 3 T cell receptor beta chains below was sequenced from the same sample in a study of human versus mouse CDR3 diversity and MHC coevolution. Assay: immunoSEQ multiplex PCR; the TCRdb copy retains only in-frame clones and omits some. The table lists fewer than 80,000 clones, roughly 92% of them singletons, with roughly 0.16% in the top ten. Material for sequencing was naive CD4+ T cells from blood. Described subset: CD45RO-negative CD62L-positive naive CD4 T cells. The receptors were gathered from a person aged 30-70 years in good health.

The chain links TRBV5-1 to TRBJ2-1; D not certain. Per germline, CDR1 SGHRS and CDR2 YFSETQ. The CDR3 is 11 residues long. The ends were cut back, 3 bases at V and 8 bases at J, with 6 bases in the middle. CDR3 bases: TGCGCCAGCAGCTCATCATATGAGCAGTTCTTC. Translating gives CASSSSYEQFF.

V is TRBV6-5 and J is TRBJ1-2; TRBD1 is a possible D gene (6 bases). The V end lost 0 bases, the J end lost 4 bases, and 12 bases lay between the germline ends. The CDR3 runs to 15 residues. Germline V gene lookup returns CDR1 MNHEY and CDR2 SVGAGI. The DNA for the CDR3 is TGTGCCAGCAGTTACTCCGGGCAGGGGCTCTATGGCTACACCTTC. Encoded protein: CASSYSGQGLYGYTF.

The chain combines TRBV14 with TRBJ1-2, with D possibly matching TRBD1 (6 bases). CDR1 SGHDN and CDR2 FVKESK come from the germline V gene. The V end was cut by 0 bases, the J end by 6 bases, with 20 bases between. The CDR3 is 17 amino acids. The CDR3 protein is CASSQEVPPGAKNGYTF. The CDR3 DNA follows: TGTGCCAGCAGCCAAGAAGTCCCGCCAGGGGCCAAAAATGGCTACACCTTC.